One and the same sample provided the 8 T cell receptor beta chains below, sequenced in a study of patients and donors after allogeneic stem cell transplantation. TCRdb used MiXCR to reprocess the RT-PCR reads, holding one entry per CDR3 protein. The table lists roughly 30,000 distinct CDR3 sequences, 6.5% to 7% of them singletons. Sample: blood, either unsorted or a sorted T cell fraction (not recorded which). These receptors were collected from a human donor who was either an allogeneic HSCT recipient or a stem cell or donor lymphocyte infusion donor (not recorded which). It is not recorded whose cells these are; they may come from a transplant donor.

This clonotype was seen more than once but under ten times. The chain links TRBV7-6 to TRBJ2-5; 8 nucleotides agree with TRBD1. Germline lookup yields CDR1 SGHVS and CDR2 FNYEAQ. CDR3 size: 13 residues. The trim removed 7 bases at V and 2 bases at J, leaving 3 bases unmatched. CDR3 sequence reads: CASTRGRQETQYF. In DNA form, the CDR3 reads TGTGCCAGCACCAGGGGGCGTCAAGAGACCCAGTACTTC.

This clonotype was recorded many times. The chain recombines TRBV2 with TRBJ2-5; D gene uncertain. Trimming removed 4 bases at V and 4 bases at J, with 7 bases between. Germline CDR1 reads SNHLY; CDR2 reads FYNNEI. The CDR3 contains 12 residues. The CDR3 spells CASSGGRETQYF. CDR3 in DNA: TGTGCCAGCAGTGGAGGTCGAGAGACCCAGTACTTC.

Comment on this clonotype: One junction end does not reproduce the germline sequence, and a read error may be involved. This chain joins TRBV10-3 and TRBJ2-3; unclear D gene. Germline lookup yields CDR1 ENHRY and CDR2 SYGVKD. This CDR3 contains 11 residues. CDR3 region: CAVRGGDTQYF. CDR3 nucleotide sequence: TGTGCCGTCAGAGGCGGAGATACGCAGTATTTT.

This clonotype appeared many times. CDR3 coding DNA: TGTGCCAGCAGCGGGGCGGGACGGATCTACGAGCAGTACTTC. This codes for CASSGAGRIYEQYF. The chain employs TRBV21-1 and TRBJ2-7; TRBD1 is the table's D call, not checked against the DNA. TRBV21-1 constitutes a pseudogene. The CDR3 covers 14 residues.

This clonotype has more than one count but fewer than ten. The chain links TRBV7-9 to TRBJ2-6; unclear D gene. The germline V and J ends were trimmed by 1 base and 0 bases, with 22 bases remaining between them. CDR1 and CDR2 from the germline V gene are SEHNR and FQNEAQ (reference sequence). The CDR3 is 21 residues long. The CDR3 coding sequence is TGTGCCAGCAGCTTAGTCCCTATTCGGAGCAGGCCCCGCTCTGGGGCCAACGTCCTGACTTTC. Translating it yields CASSLVPIRSRPRSGANVLTF.

Ten or more counts support this clonotype. J is TRBJ2-2 and V is TRBV4-2; D gene unclear. This CDR3 has 14 residues. Trimming took off 8 bases at V and 0 bases at J, with 10 bases between the two ends. Germline V gene sequence: CDR1 LGHNA, CDR2 YNFKEQ. In DNA form, the CDR3 reads TGTGCCAGCCAGTTCCATCCGAACACCGGGGAGCTGTTTTTT. This sequence encodes CASQFHPNTGELFF.

This chain joins TRBV20-1 and TRBJ2-7; 8 bases line up with TRBD1. CDR3 size: 16 residues. The germline V gene has CDR1 DFQATT and CDR2 SNEGSKA (reference sequence). J was trimmed by 6 bases and V by 0 bases; bases with no gene match: 13. The CDR3 DNA is TGCAGTGCTAGAGACCCTAAACAGGGGGGTGATGGCGAGCAGTACTTC. As protein: CSARDPKQGGDGEQYF.

This clonotype was recorded many times. The genes are TRBV18 and TRBJ1-2; no clear D. Per germline, CDR1 KGHSH and CDR2 LQKENI. V gave up 4 bases and J gave up 4 bases, with 16 bases separating them. The CDR3 sequence is 15 residues long. This chain's CDR3 is CASSLSMWLFYGYTF. In nucleotides, the CDR3 is TGTGCCAGCTCACTCTCCATGTGGTTGTTCTATGGCTACACCTTC.